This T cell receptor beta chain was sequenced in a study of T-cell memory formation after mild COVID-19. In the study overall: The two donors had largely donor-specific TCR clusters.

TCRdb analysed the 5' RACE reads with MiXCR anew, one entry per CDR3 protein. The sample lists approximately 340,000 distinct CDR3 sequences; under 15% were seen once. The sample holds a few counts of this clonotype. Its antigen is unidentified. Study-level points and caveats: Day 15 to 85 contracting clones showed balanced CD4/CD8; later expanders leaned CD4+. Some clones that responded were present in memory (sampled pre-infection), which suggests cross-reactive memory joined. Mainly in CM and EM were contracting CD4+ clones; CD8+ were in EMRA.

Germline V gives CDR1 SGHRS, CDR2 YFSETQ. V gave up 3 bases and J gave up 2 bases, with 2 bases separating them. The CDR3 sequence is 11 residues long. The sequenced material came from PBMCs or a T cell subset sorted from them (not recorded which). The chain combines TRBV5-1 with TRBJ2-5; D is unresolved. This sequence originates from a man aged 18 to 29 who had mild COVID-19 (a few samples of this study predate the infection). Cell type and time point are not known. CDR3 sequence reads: CASSWQETQYF. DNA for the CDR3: TGCGCCAGCAGCTGGCAAGAGACCCAGTACTTC.